One sample yielded the 19 T cell receptor beta chains listed below, sequenced in a study of shared clonotypes between healthy human individuals. TCRdb's copy holds only in-frame clones and misses some; the assay was immunoSEQ multiplex PCR. The profile shows around 2.5 million clones, over 85% of them singletons. Sequenced: naive CD4+ T cells from PBMCs. Indicated subset: CD45RA+ positively selected. Every receptor here comes from a man aged 18 to 35 in good health. Some clones in this sample may be carry-over from other donors' samples.

J is TRBJ1-1 and V is TRBV10-2; D might be TRBD1 (5 bases). V lost 8 bases and J lost 4, with 11 bases in between. This CDR3 spans 12 amino acids. The germline gives CDR1 WSHSY, CDR2 SAAADI. The DNA for the CDR3 is TGCGCCAGCGGGGCACTACGCACTGAAGCTTTCTTT. Protein sequence: CASGALRTEAFF.

This clone was counted a single time. The V and J genes are TRBV7-2 and TRBJ2-6, with 9 bases that match TRBD1. The CDR3 has 18 amino acids. After removal of 5 bases from V and 0 bases from J, the junction contained 8 bases not matched to a gene. Germline V lookup: CDR1 SGHTA, CDR2 FQGNSA. The DNA for the CDR3 is TGTGCCAGCAGCCTGCGGGACAGGGCTAACTCTGGGGCCAACGTCCTGACTTTC. This gives the protein CASSLRDRANSGANVLTF.

The chain couples TRBV7-3 to TRBJ2-5, with 11 bases identical to TRBD2. CDR1 and CDR2 (germline): SGHTA, FQGTGA. V was clipped by 4 bases and J by 4 bases; unmatched bases: 5. This CDR3 contains 15 residues. The CDR3 loop reads CASSSKGTSGETQYF. In DNA form, the CDR3 reads TGTGCCAGCAGCTCCAAAGGGACTAGCGGAGAGACCCAGTACTTC.

V and J are TRBV11-2 and TRBJ2-7; 8 positions match TRBD1. Germline loops: CDR1 SGHAT, CDR2 FQNNGV. CDR3 size: 13 residues. Losses at the gene ends were 5 bases for V and 7 bases for J; bases not matched to a gene: 7. CDR3 in amino acids: CASSPSGGGEQYF. CDR3 nucleotide sequence: TGTGCCAGCAGCCCTTCAGGGGGCGGAGAGCAGTACTTC.

Concerning this clone itself: Since a much larger clone is just one base distant, this may be a read error. This specimen includes other DNA sequences encoding the same CDR3. This chain connects TRBV20-1 to TRBJ2-1; possibly TRBD1 or TRBD2 for D (5 bases each). Trimming pared 5 bases from V and 6 bases from J, leaving 5 bases between. The CDR3 totals 10 residues. Germline assignment: CDR1 DFQATT and CDR2 SNEGSKA (reference sequence). The CDR3 loop reads CSAGGNEQFF. The CDR3 region has the DNA TGCAGTGCTGGGGGCAATGAGCAGTTCTTC.

The CDR3 region has the DNA TGTGCCAGCAGCGTGGTCGCACTATCGGGTCAGGAAGCTTTCTTT. Protein sequence: CASSVVALSGQEAFF. The chain is built from TRBV11-3 and TRBJ1-1; D uncertain. The CDR3 runs to 15 residues. Germline V gives CDR1 SGHNT, CDR2 YENEEA. The V end lost 5 bases, the J end lost 8 bases, and 21 bases lay between the germline ends.

In DNA form, the CDR3 reads TGTGCCAGCAGCCCATGGACTAGCGGGAGGTGGGGAGAGACCCAGTACTTC. It is translated as CASSPWTSGRWGETQYF. The chain is built from TRBV7-3 and TRBJ2-5; 14 positions agree with TRBD2. Germline V gene data show CDR1 as SGHTA and CDR2 as FQGTGA. Trimming cost V 5 bases and J 4 bases; bases outside gene matches: 9. This CDR3 is 17 amino acids long. The entire variable domain, with the rest obtained from reference TRBV7-3 and TRBJ2-5, is as follows: GAGVSQTPSNKVTEKGKYVELRCDPISGHTALYWYRQSLGQGPEFLIYFQGTGAADDSGLPNDRFFAVRPEGSVSTLKIQRTERGDSAVYLCASSPWTSGRWGETQYFGPGTRLLVL.

This clone was observed a single time. J is TRBJ1-4 and V is TRBV5-1; D is unclear. Germline lookup yields CDR1 SGHRS and CDR2 YFSETQ. This CDR3 has 16 residues. V was pared by 0 bases and J by 2 bases, with 11 bases between. This CDR3 reads CASSLDLRRTNEKLFF. Here the CDR3 DNA reads TGCGCCAGCAGCTTGGACCTCCGGAGGACTAATGAAAAACTGTTTTTT.

The V and J genes are TRBV14 and TRBJ2-6, with a tentative D call TRBD1 (6 bases). CDR1 is SGHDN and CDR2 is FVKESK in the germline V gene. Deletions cut 1 base from V and 0 bases from J, with 13 bases between. The CDR3 totals 18 residues. CDR3 region: CASSQGGRGSSGANVLTF. The CDR3 bases are TGTGCCAGCAGCCAAGGGGGCAGGGGCAGCTCTGGGGCCAACGTCCTGACTTTC. Using reference TRBV14 and TRBJ2-6 for the parts outside the CDR3, the full variable domain is EAGVTQFPSHSVIEKGQTVTLRCDPISGHDNLYWYRRVMGKEIKFLLHFVKESKQDESGMPNNRFLAERTGGTYSTLKVQPAELEDSGVYFCASSQGGRGSSGANVLTFGAGSRLTVL.

The chain couples TRBV18 to TRBJ1-4; D gene unclear. The germline V gene has CDR1 KGHSH and CDR2 LQKENI. The ends were cut back, 2 bases at V and 3 bases at J, with 7 bases in the middle. There are 14 residues in the CDR3. In DNA form, the CDR3 reads TGTGCCAGCTCACCAACAGTCCCTAATGAAAAACTGTTTTTT. Amino acid sequence: CASSPTVPNEKLFF.

The chain carries TRBV30 and TRBJ1-1, with 8 bases that match TRBD1. The CDR3 extends over 14 amino acids. After removal of 4 bases from V and 5 bases from J, the junction contained 9 bases not matched to a gene. Germline CDR1 GTSNPN, CDR2 SVGIG (reference sequence). The CDR3 is CAWNQGAPRTEAFF. Written as DNA, the CDR3 is TGTGCCTGGAACCAGGGGGCGCCGAGGACTGAAGCTTTCTTT.

For this clone: One junction end disagrees with the germline gene, perhaps due to a read error. V and J are TRBV7-3 and TRBJ2-5, with unresolved D. The germline V gene has CDR1 SGHTA and CDR2 FQGTGA. The CDR3 sequence is 12 residues long. The CDR3 coding sequence is TGTGCCAGCAGCCAATCCCCAGCTATCCTTCACTTC. It specifies CASSQSPAILHF.

This chain joins TRBV19 and TRBJ1-2, with unresolved D. This CDR3 is 14 amino acids long. Germline V lookup: CDR1 LNHDA, CDR2 SQIVND (reference sequence). V shed 3 bases and J shed 2 bases, with 10 bases lying between them. The CDR3 loop is CASSIVGRNYGYTF. The CDR3, as DNA: TGTGCCAGTAGTATCGTCGGACGCAACTATGGCTACACCTTC. The whole variable domain, remainder taken from reference TRBV19 and TRBJ1-2, is DGGITQSPKYLFRKEGQNVTLSCEQNLNHDAMYWYRQDPGQGLRLIYYSQIVNDFQKGDIAEGYSVSREKKESFPLTVTSAQKNPTAFYLCASSIVGRNYGYTFGSGTRLTVV.

The chain uses TRBV28 and TRBJ2-3; the D gene could be TRBD1 or TRBD2 (6 bases each). In germline, CDR1 is MDHEN, CDR2 SYDVKM. This CDR3 has 18 residues. Trimming took off 0 bases at V and 0 bases at J, with 16 bases between the two ends. The CDR3 DNA follows: TGTGCCAGCAGTTTATGGGGTTTGGGGGGCGGGAGCACAGATACGCAGTATTTT. It yields the protein CASSLWGLGGGSTDTQYF.

The chain uses TRBV18 and TRBJ2-1, with a possible D match to TRBD1 (6 bases). V was trimmed by 6 bases and J by 6 bases, leaving 18 bases between them. The CDR3 runs to 15 residues. Germline values: CDR1 KGHSH, CDR2 LQKENI. The CDR3 coding sequence is TGTGCCAGCTCCCTTCGACAGGCCGGTGTCAATGAGCAGTTCTTC. This translates into CASSLRQAGVNEQFF. Using reference TRBV18 and TRBJ2-1 for the parts outside the CDR3, the full variable domain is NAGVMQNPRHLVRRRGQEARLRCSPMKGHSHVYWYRQLPEEGLKFMVYLQKENIIDESGMPKERFSAEFPKEGPSILRIQQVVRGDSAAYFCASSLRQAGVNEQFFGPGTRLTVL.

This clone was counted a single time. The genes are TRBV5-1 and TRBJ2-7; D perhaps matches TRBD2 (6 bases). Germline V gene data show CDR1 as SGHRS and CDR2 as YFSETQ. The ends were cut back, 4 bases at V and 2 bases at J, with 16 bases in the middle. The CDR3 totals 15 residues. CDR3 protein: CASSRGTSRTYEQYF. The CDR3 DNA is TGCGCCAGCAGCCGGGGGACCTCCCGGACCTACGAGCAGTACTTC. Full variable domain (rest looked up from reference TRBV5-1 and TRBJ2-7): KAGVTQTPRYLIKTRGQQVTLSCSPISGHRSVSWYQQTPGQGLQFLFEYFSETQRNKGNFPGRFSGRQFSNSRSEMNVSTLELGDSALYLCASSRGTSRTYEQYFGPGTRLTVT.

This chain uses TRBV6-1 with TRBJ2-7, with a tentative D call TRBD1 (6 bases). V lost 0 bases and J lost 4, with 13 bases in between. The germline V gene encodes CDR1 MNHNS and CDR2 SASEGT. This CDR3 spans 15 amino acids. CDR3: CASSEAWGQFYEQYF. The CDR3 DNA follows: TGTGCCAGCAGTGAAGCATGGGGGCAGTTTTACGAGCAGTACTTC.

The chain carries TRBV6-1 and TRBJ2-7; 7 nucleotides agree with TRBD1. The CDR3 consists of 12 residues. V lost 7 bases to trimming and J lost 5 bases; unmatched junction nucleotides: 5. From germline, CDR1 is MNHNS and CDR2 SASEGT. CDR3: CASTQGVDEQYF. The CDR3, as DNA: TGTGCCAGCACCCAGGGGGTGGACGAGCAGTACTTC.

The rearrangement uses TRBV2 and TRBJ2-1, with D tentatively TRBD2 (5 bases). The CDR3 is 16 amino acids. Germline CDR1 and CDR2: SNHLY and FYNNEI. The V end lost 5 bases, the J end lost 0 bases, and 14 bases lay between the germline ends. CDR3: CASSPAGVSSYNEQFF. The CDR3 DNA follows: TGTGCCAGCAGTCCAGCCGGGGTAAGCTCCTACAATGAGCAGTTCTTC.